This TCR beta chain was found in a study of blood T cell repertoires in COVID-19. In the study's own analysis: Amplified reference gene primers provided the basis for estimating nucleated cell counts. Only in-frame clones appear in the TCRdb table, and some are missing; sequencing was by immunoSEQ multiplex PCR. V and J calls and clone size follow that table, whereas D and trimming were derived from the DNA. Of about 250,000 clones in the sample, around 89% were seen once. The length of the CDR3 is 16 residues. Germline assignment: CDR1 SGHKS and CDR2 YYEKEE (reference sequence). The junction had 6 bases not matched to a gene; V was cut back by 3 bases and J by 1 base. Seattle participants joined during active infection and were tracked over time.

The sequencing input was peripheral blood. The TCR sequence derives from a woman in her sixties or seventies with COVID-19, enrolled during active disease. The chain is built from TRBV5-5 and TRBJ1-1; 10 bases are shared with TRBD1. The CDR3 is CASSWGTGATNTEAFF. CDR3 bases: TGTGCCAGCAGCTGGGGGACAGGGGCAACGAACACTGAAGCTTTCTTT.